The rows below give T cell receptor beta chains drawn from one sample of a study of blood T cells in healthy people across ages. TCRdb called the 5' RACE reads again in MiXCR, with one record for every CDR3 protein. The sample carries some 1.8 million distinct CDR3 sequences, roughly two fifths recorded once. The specimen sequenced was blood. The receptors were gathered from a human donor in good health. CDR3s include the opening cysteine and the closing phenylalanine or tryptophan. A D gene is named only where the DNA matches it firmly. For some rows the clone size is stated as once, few or many, or as a class when expanded; others skip it.

size	V	D	J	DNA	CDR3
NA	TRBV20-1	NA	TRBJ1-1	TGCAGTGCCAGCTGGGGACCGACGATCGGGGCTTTCTTT	CSASWGPTIGAFF
NA	TRBV13	NA	TRBJ2-5	TGTGCCAGCAGCGCAAGATCTCAACTAGCTGTCCCAGAGACCCAGTACTTC	CASSARSQLAVPETQYF
NA	TRBV28	TRBD2	TRBJ2-5	TGTGCCAGCAGTCCCCCACTTTTGCGGGGGGCCGGGAAGACCCAGTACTTC	CASSPPLLRGAGKTQYF
NA	TRBV4-2	NA	TRBJ2-5	TGTGCCAGCAGCCAAGATATCTTGGGGGAGACCCAGTACTTC	CASSQDILGETQYF
many	TRBV7-9	NA	TRBJ2-1	TGTGCCAGCAGTTACTCGCACAATGAGCAGTTCTTC	CASSYSHNEQFF
few	TRBV6-5	NA	TRBJ2-7	TGTGCCAGCAGTTACCGTAAGGACTCCTACGAGCAGTACTTC	CASSYRKDSYEQYF
few	TRBV20-1	NA	TRBJ1-2	TGCAGTGCTAGAGAGGAGGAGGTGGATGGCTACACCTTC	CSAREEEVDGYTF
few	TRBV20-1	TRBD2	TRBJ2-1	TGCAGTGCTACCCTTTGGCGGACTAGCTTGGGTGAGCAGTTCTTC	CSATLWRTSLGEQFF
NA	TRBV9	TRBD2	TRBJ2-3	TGTGCCAGCAGCGTCGCTACTAGGGTAGCGGGGGCGAGTGCAGATACGCAGTATTTT	CASSVATRVAGASADTQYF
many	TRBV4-2	NA	TRBJ1-2	TGTGCCAGCAGCCAAGGACAGTATGGCTACACCTTC	CASSQGQYGYTF
NA	TRBV10-3	NA	TRBJ2-7	TGTGCCATCAGTGAGTACTCCTCCGAGCAGTACTTC	CAISEYSSEQYF
NA	TRBV5-1	NA	TRBJ2-7	TGCGCCAGCAGCCCGCAGGGCGGTGAATTTAACTACGAGCAGTACTTC	CASSPQGGEFNYEQYF
many	TRBV7-8	NA	TRBJ1-5	TGTGCCAGCAGCTTAGCGGTCCTTAATCAGCCCCAGCATTTT	CASSLAVLNQPQHF
NA	TRBV7-9	NA	TRBJ2-7	TGTGCCAGCAGCTCTTCAGGGGCCGAGCAGTACTTC	CASSSSGAEQYF
many	TRBV4-3	NA	TRBJ1-2	TGCGCCAGCAGCCAAGATTCCGTAGATCCCGGCTATGGCTACACCTTC	CASSQDSVDPGYGYTF
few	TRBV25-1	NA	TRBJ2-3	TGTGCCAGCAGTGAAATCGGCGCCCTTACCACAGATACGCAGTATTTT	CASSEIGALTTDTQYF
NA	TRBV5-1	TRBD1	TRBJ2-3	TGCGCCAGCAGCACGACAGGGCGCACAGATACGCAGGATTTT	CASSTTGRTDTQDF
few	TRBV28	NA	TRBJ2-7	TGTGCCAGCACCTCACCGGGTCAATTCTACGAGCAGTACTTC	CASTSPGQFYEQYF
NA	TRBV19	NA	TRBJ1-1	TGTGCCAGTAGTATAAGGTTTGCCCTGGGCACTGAAGCTTTCTTT	CASSIRFALGTEAFF
few	TRBV7-2	TRBD2	TRBJ2-3	TGTGCCAGCAGCTTACCTACTAGCGGGGGGACAGATACGCAGTATTTT	CASSLPTSGGTDTQYF
few	TRBV27	NA	TRBJ1-2	TGTGCCAGCAGCCCGGGACGGAGCCCATATGGCTACACCTTC	CASSPGRSPYGYTF
few	TRBV9	NA	TRBJ1-2	TGTGCCAGCAGCGTAGACGTTCGAGGGCGCTCCTATGGCTACACCTTC	CASSVDVRGRSYGYTF
NA	TRBV20-1	NA	TRBJ2-5	TGCAGTGCTAGAGATCCCGAAAAAGAGGCCCAGTACTTC	CSARDPEKEAQYF
NA	TRBV20-1	NA	TRBJ1-5	TGCAGTGCTAGGTCGGCTAGCAATCAGCCCCAGCATTTT	CSARSASNQPQHF
NA	TRBV7-9	TRBD1	TRBJ1-2	TGTGCCAGCAGGCCCCCAGGGGGGAATAACTATGGCTACACCTTC	CASRPPGGNNYGYTF
few	TRBV12-3/TRBV12-4	NA	TRBJ2-1	TGTGCCAGCAGGGAGTTGAGAGGGCATGAGCAGTTCTTC	CASRELRGHEQFF
NA	TRBV7-9	NA	TRBJ2-7	TGTGCCAGCAGCTTTTACGAGCTTTCCTACGAGCAGTACTTC	CASSFYELSYEQYF
NA	TRBV19	NA	TRBJ1-2	TGTGCCAGTAGTATAGTCCTGGGCGTCTATGGCTACACCTTC	CASSIVLGVYGYTF
few	TRBV7-2	TRBD2	TRBJ2-1	TGTGCCAGCAGGACTAGCGGGGGAATACAGAATGAGCAGTTCTTC	CASRTSGGIQNEQFF
NA	TRBV19	TRBD1	TRBJ1-4	TGTGCCAGTAGTCCGGGACAGGGAAACCCTAATGAAAAACTGTTTTTT	CASSPGQGNPNEKLFF
NA	TRBV29-1	TRBD2	TRBJ2-1	TGCAGCGTTGAGACTAGCGGGTCCTACAATGAGCAGTTCTTC	CSVETSGSYNEQFF
once	TRBV20-1	TRBD2	TRBJ2-3	TGCAGTGTTGCAGCGGGGGCCGCAGATACGCAGTATTTT	CSVAAGAADTQYF
few	TRBV7-9	NA	TRBJ1-4	TGTGCCAGCAGCTTCGGAGGGGGTGGTGAAAAACTGTTTTTT	CASSFGGGGEKLFF
NA	TRBV7-3	NA	TRBJ2-2	TGTGCCAGCAGCTTGTTGCCCGGTACGAACACCGGGGAGCTGTTTTTT	CASSLLPGTNTGELFF
NA	TRBV20-1	NA	TRBJ2-4	TGCAGTGCTAGAGATAGCGCCCGAGGGGCCGACATTCAGTACTTC	CSARDSARGADIQYF
few	TRBV21-1	NA	TRBJ2-4	TGTGCCAGCACCGCCTGGGACAGGGGACCGGGAGAGCAGTACTTC	CASTAWDRGPGEQYF
many	TRBV29-1	TRBD1	TRBJ1-2	TGCAGCGTGGACAGGCAAAACTATGGCTACACCTTC	CSVDRQNYGYTF
once	TRBV6-2/TRBV6-3	NA	TRBJ1-5	TGTGCCAGCAGTACCCCCTCGGGTTACAGCAATCAGCCCCAGCATTTT	CASSTPSGYSNQPQHF
few	TRBV6-5	NA	TRBJ1-1	TGTGCCAGCAGTTACTCGCGGACATTCAACACTGAAGCTTTCTTT	CASSYSRTFNTEAFF
few	TRBV7-9	TRBD1	TRBJ2-7	TGTGCCAGCAGCCGCGGACAGGGTGGTATATACGAGCAGTACTTC	CASSRGQGGIYEQYF
NA	TRBV24-1	TRBD2	TRBJ2-7	TGTGCCACCAGTGACCAGACTAGCGCCAAAGGGGAGCAGTACTTC	CATSDQTSAKGEQYF
few	TRBV20-1	NA	TRBJ1-4	TGCAGTGCTAGTACGGGAGTCGGGTTTTTT	CSASTGVGFF
NA	TRBV6-5	NA	TRBJ1-1	TGTGCCAGCAGACGATCAGGGTTGAACACTGGAGCTTTCTTT	CASRRSGLNTGAFF
NA	TRBV5-1	NA	TRBJ2-5	TGCGCCAGCAGCCCGCGCCCCATGTACCAAGAGACCCAGTACTTC	CASSPRPMYQETQYF
NA	TRBV11-3	NA	TRBJ1-4	TGTGCCAGCAGCTTAGAAGGCCGGGACAATGAAAAACTGTTTTTT	CASSLEGRDNEKLFF
few	TRBV7-2	NA	TRBJ2-7	TGTGCCAGCAGCACAATAATATCGTCTAGCGAGCAGTACTTC	CASSTIISSSEQYF
NA	TRBV7-6	NA	TRBJ1-1	TGTGCCAGCGCCTGGGGGGGACGGAACACTGAAGCTTTCTTT	CASAWGGRNTEAFF
few	TRBV4-2	NA	TRBJ1-1	TGTGCCAGCAGCCGAGGACAAATGAACACTGAAGCTTTCTTT	CASSRGQMNTEAFF
few	TRBV3-1	TRBD2	TRBJ2-3	TGTGCCAGCAGCCAATTTAGCGGGGGCACAGATACGCAGTATTTT	CASSQFSGGTDTQYF
once	TRBV7-3	TRBD2	TRBJ2-1	TGTGCCAGCAGCTTTCAGGGCGGGGGTCTCAATGAGCAGTTCTTC	CASSFQGGGLNEQFF